This TCR beta chain was obtained from a study of graft-versus-host responses after intestinal transplantation. The study's findings and limits: GvH clones occurred in recipient marrow; some first appeared in ileum or blood.

Libraries were prepared by immunoSEQ multiplex PCR; TCRdb keeps only in-frame clonotypes and omits some of them. There are 60,000 to 65,000 clones in the sample; 90% occur only once, and around 1.7% lies in the top ten. Points on this clone: What it binds is unknown.

Germline V gene sequence: CDR1 GTSNPN, CDR2 SVGIG (reference sequence). The length of the CDR3 is 13 residues. V dropped 0 bases and J dropped 7; count of bases not matched to a gene: 3. The source material was unstimulated CD8+ T cells sorted from spleen or lymph node cells, sampled before transplant. The rearrangement uses TRBV30 and TRBJ1-5; 7 bases are shared with TRBD1. This clonotype originated in a human donor who was the organ donor for an intestinal transplant. The CDR3 region has the DNA TGTGCCTGGAGTGTAGGGGGCAGCCAGCCCCAGCATTTT. It encodes CAWSVGGSQPQHF.